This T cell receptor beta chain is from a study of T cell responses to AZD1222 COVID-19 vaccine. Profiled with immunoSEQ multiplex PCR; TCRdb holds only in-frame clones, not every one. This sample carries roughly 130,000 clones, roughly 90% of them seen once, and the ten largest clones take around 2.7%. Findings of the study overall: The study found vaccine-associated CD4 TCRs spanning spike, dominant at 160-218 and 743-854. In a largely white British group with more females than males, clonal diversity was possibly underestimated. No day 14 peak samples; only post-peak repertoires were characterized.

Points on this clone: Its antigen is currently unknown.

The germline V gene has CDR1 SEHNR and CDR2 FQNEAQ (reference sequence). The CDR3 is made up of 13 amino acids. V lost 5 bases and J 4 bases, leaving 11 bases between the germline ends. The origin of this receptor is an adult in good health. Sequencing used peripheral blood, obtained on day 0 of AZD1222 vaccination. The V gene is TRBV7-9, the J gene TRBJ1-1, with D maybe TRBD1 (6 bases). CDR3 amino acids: CASSTTGSTEAFF. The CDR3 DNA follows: TGTGCCAGCAGCACAACAGGGTCCACTGAAGCTTTCTTT.